This TCR beta chain originates from a study of CD8 T cells in ankylosing spondylitis (dated by TCRdb to between 2016 and 2019). For context, the study as a whole: To find TCR variants linked to disease, the study profiled T cell receptor beta repertoires in ankylosing spondylitis patients and healthy donors. Peripheral blood was sampled, and synovial fluid was also collected from ankylosing spondylitis patients. The whole study cohort included 108 healthy donors and around 24 ankylosing spondylitis patients. Paper-wide results and their limitations: A CD8+ phenotype was shown by the disease-linked clones, which were found at relatively low frequencies in peripheral blood. Blood from ankylosing spondylitis patients appeared to be characterized by a TCR beta motif made up of under 10 highly homologous amino acid variants. Significant enrichment of the disease-linked clones was reported in matched synovial fluid samples from ankylosing spondylitis patients. Some of the motif variants had been reported before in the synovial fluid and blood of reactive arthritis patients, a finding that suggests common disease-initiation mechanisms.

There are a few counts of this clonotype. Its antigen is still unknown. No much larger clone is present one base from it, and per-base qualities are unavailable. The CDR3 contains 17 residues, cysteine and phenylalanine counted. The entry retains the CDR3 DNA only, 51 bases that are in frame from base 1. The germline V and J ends show losses of 6 bases and 5 bases respectively, and no gene match explains 14 bases of the junction. For each ankylosing spondylitis patient, the synovial fluid sample was matched to a blood sample from that same patient. The sequencer was an Illumina HiSeq 2500. Quantitative 5'-RACE with molecular barcodes was the method used to prepare the TCR beta libraries. In the authors' own workflow: Disease-linked TCR variants were identified with a new computational method built on a probabilistic model of VDJ rearrangement. The public reads were reprocessed in TCRdb via fastp at Q25 and MiXCR, keeping in-frame beta chains. Every CDR3 protein is listed once, alongside the most common genes and DNA of its rows. TCRdb assigned the V and J calls; the authors' analysis was not used. Within this sample are roughly 100,000 distinct CDR3 sequences, with around 24% of them counted one time only. The biggest ten clones account for more than 9% of the sample.

The source of this sequence is a male donor with ankylosing spondylitis. The specimen was synovial fluid, either unsorted or a sorted T cell fraction (not recorded which). The chain joins TRBV12-3 or TRBV12-4 to TRBJ2-3; TRBD1 matches 10 bases in the middle. The CDR3 region reads CASSRVYGTGVGDTQYF. The DNA sequence reads TGTGCCAGCAGCCGGGTGTACGGGACAGGGGTTGGAGATACGCAGTATTTT.